The 2 T cell receptor beta chains in this list originate from one sample, sequenced in a study of shared clonotypes between healthy human individuals. The table came from immunoSEQ multiplex PCR; TCRdb's copy has only in-frame clones and leaves some out. This table holds hundreds of thousands of clones, roughly three quarters found once. Sequenced: PBMCs. The origin of the receptors is a woman between 35 and 50 years old in good health. Some clones in this sample may be carry-over from other donors' samples.

This chain links TRBV7-2 with TRBJ1-4, with a possible D match to TRBD1 (6 bases). This CDR3 is 15 amino acids long. From germline, CDR1 is SGHTA and CDR2 FQGNSA. The V end was cut by 4 bases, the J end by 2 bases, with 11 bases between. In DNA form, the CDR3 reads TGTGCCAGCAGCTCCCAGGGGTTCACTAATGAAAAACTGTTTTTT. Translating gives CASSSQGFTNEKLFF.

A word on this clone: Other DNA sequences in this specimen translate into the identical CDR3. The V and J genes are TRBV30 and TRBJ1-1; no firm D call. Between the trimmed V and J ends, which lost 2 bases and 1 base, there was a span of 8 bases. This CDR3 is 13 amino acids long. CDR1 and CDR2 from the germline V gene are GTSNPN and SVGIG (reference sequence). CDR3 region: CAWSRQPNTEAFF. CDR3 in DNA: TGTGCCTGGAGTCGGCAGCCGAACACTGAAGCTTTCTTT.